These T cell receptor beta chains were read from a single sample in a study of shared clonotypes between healthy human individuals. TCRdb's table, derived via immunoSEQ multiplex PCR, lists solely in-frame clones and lacks some. The data hold about 600,000 clones, with almost 97% observed a single time. The specimen was naive CD4+ T cells sorted from blood. The receptor source for this set is a woman aged 25 to 39 in good health. CDR3s include the opening cysteine and the closing phenylalanine or tryptophan. A D gene is named only where the DNA matches it firmly. Part of the rows lack a size; the others show once, few, many or a class for expanded clones.

clone_size,d_call,v_call,j_call,cdr3_nt,cdr3_aa
once,-,TRBV6-5,TRBJ2-7,TGTGCCAGCAGTAGGGGGAGCCCCTACGAGCAGTACTTC,CASSRGSPYEQYF
-,-,TRBV28,TRBJ1-5,TGTGCCAGCACGGGGGCGGGTCAGCCCCAGCATTTT,CASTGAGQPQHF
once,TRBD2,TRBV9,TRBJ2-3,TGTGCCAGCAGCCAAGGGACTAGCTGGCTCACAGATACGCAGTATTTT,CASSQGTSWLTDTQYF
once,-,TRBV11-1,TRBJ2-7,TGTGCCAGCAGCTCCGGACAGAGGAACGAGCAGTACTTC,CASSSGQRNEQYF
-,TRBD2,TRBV2,TRBJ2-1,TGTGCCAGCAGCGATGGGACTAGCGGGAGGCGGGTCAAAAATGAGCAGTTCTTC,CASSDGTSGRRVKNEQFF
-,-,TRBV11-3,TRBJ2-1,TGTGCCAGCAGCTTAGTTTTTGGGGCGGATGAGCAGTTCTTC,CASSLVFGADEQFF
-,TRBD2,TRBV28,TRBJ2-1,TGTGCCAGCAGGGTCGCACTAGCGGGAAATGAGCAGTTCTTC,CASRVALAGNEQFF
-,-,TRBV27,TRBJ2-1,TGTGCCAGCAGCCCTATCTTTCTAGCGCCCATAGGCAATGAGCAGTTCTTC,CASSPIFLAPIGNEQFF
once,TRBD1,TRBV5-6,TRBJ2-1,TGTGCCAGCAGCTGGGGACAGGGCGGGTCCTACAATGAGCAGTTCTTC,CASSWGQGGSYNEQFF
-,TRBD2,TRBV19,TRBJ2-7,TGTGCCAGTAGTATAGGCGGCCTAGCGGGAAGGGGGCAGTACTTC,CASSIGGLAGRGQYF
-,TRBD1,TRBV25-1,TRBJ2-7,TGTGCCAGCAGGGGACAGCTCTACGAGCAGTACTTC,CASRGQLYEQYF
-,TRBD2,TRBV7-9,TRBJ2-7,TGTGCCAGCAGCTTAGTCGGGCGGGAGAACGGCGAGCAGTACTTC,CASSLVGRENGEQYF
once,TRBD2,TRBV15,TRBJ2-1,TGTGCCACCAGCAGAGATCCATGGGGTAGCGGGAGTGTAAGGAATGAGCAGTTCTTC,CATSRDPWGSGSVRNEQFF
once,-,TRBV9,TRBJ1-6,TGTGCCAGCCGGGGCTCCTATAATTCACCCCTCCACTTT,CASRGSYNSPLHF
-,-,TRBV4-2,TRBJ2-2,TGTGCCAGCAGCCTACACAGGGTTGTCACCGGGGAGCTGTTTTTT,CASSLHRVVTGELFF
-,TRBD1,TRBV5-1,TRBJ1-1,TGCGCCAGCAGCTTGGACGGACAGGGGGGAAACACTGAAGCTTTCTTT,CASSLDGQGGNTEAFF